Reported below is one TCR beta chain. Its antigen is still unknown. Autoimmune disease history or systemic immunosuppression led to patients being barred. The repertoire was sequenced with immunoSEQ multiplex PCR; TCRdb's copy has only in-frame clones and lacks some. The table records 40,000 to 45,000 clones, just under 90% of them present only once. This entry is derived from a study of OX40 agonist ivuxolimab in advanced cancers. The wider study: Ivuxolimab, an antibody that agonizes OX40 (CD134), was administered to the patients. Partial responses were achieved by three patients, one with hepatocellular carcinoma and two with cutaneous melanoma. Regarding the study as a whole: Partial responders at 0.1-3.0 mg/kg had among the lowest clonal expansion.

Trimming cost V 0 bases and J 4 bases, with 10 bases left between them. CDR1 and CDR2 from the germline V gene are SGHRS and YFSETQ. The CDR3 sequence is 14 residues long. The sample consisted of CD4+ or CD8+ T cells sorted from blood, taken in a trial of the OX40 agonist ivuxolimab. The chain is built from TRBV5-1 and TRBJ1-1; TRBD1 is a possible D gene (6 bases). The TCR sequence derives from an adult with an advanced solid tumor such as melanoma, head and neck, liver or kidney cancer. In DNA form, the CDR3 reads TGCGCCAGCAGCTTGGCGGACAGCTTCACTGAAGCTTTCTTT. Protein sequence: CASSLADSFTEAFF.